The present TCR beta chain was sequenced within a study of blood T cell repertoires in COVID-19. Study at large: Italy, Spain and the United States were the sources of the convalescent and acute COVID-19 samples. Sources were T cells, B-cell-depleted T cells, or PBMCs; the material itself was cDNA or gDNA.

In the source study's methods: Reference gene primer amplification gave estimated nucleated cell counts. Here immunoSEQ multiplex PCR was the method, and the copy in TCRdb shows in-frame clones only, minus some. V and J calls and clone size follow that table, whereas D and trimming were derived from the DNA. The profile shows 52,000 or so clones, 70% to 90% of them singletons. This CDR3 is built from 13 residues. The germline gives CDR1 MNHEY, CDR2 SVGAGI. V shed 6 bases and J 4 bases; nucleotides not matched to a gene: 5. The sequence derives from a human donor in a cohort sampled during active COVID-19. The V gene is TRBV6-5, the J gene TRBJ2-5, with 7 bases that match TRBD1. The sample taken for sequencing was peripheral blood. The CDR3 loop reads CASRKTGSETQYF. CDR3 coding DNA: TGTGCCAGCAGAAAGACAGGGTCAGAGACCCAGTACTTC.